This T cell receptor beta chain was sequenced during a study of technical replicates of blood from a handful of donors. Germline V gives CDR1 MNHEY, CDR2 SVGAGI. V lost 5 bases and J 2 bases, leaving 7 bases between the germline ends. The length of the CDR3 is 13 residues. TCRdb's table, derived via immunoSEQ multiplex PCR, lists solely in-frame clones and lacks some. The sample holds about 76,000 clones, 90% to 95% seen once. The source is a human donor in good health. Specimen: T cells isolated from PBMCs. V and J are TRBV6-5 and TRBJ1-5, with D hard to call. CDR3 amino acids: CASSNSGNQPQHF. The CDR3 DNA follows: TGTGCCAGCAGTAATAGTGGCAATCAGCCCCAGCATTTT.